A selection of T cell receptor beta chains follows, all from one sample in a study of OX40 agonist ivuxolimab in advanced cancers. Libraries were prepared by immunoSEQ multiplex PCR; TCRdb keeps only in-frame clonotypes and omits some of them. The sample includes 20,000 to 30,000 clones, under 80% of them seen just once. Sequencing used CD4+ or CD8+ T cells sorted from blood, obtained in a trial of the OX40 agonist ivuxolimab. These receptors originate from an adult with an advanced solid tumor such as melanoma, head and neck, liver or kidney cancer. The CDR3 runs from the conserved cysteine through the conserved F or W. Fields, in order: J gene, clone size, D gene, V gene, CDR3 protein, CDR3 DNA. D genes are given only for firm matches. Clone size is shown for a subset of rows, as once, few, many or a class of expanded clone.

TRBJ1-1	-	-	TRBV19	CASSIEQWGFTEAFF	TGTGCCAGTAGTATAGAACAGTGGGGGTTCACTGAAGCTTTCTTT
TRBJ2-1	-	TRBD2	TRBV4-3	CASSQVGGVDDEQFF	TGCGCCAGCAGCCAAGTGGGGGGGGTTGACGATGAGCAGTTCTTC
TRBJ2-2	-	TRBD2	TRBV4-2	CASSLSGGATGELFF	TGTGCCAGCAGCCTTAGCGGGGGGGCCACCGGGGAGCTGTTTTTT
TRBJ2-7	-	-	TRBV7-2	CASSLGTAYEQYF	TGTGCCAGCAGCTTAGGGACAGCCTACGAGCAGTACTTC
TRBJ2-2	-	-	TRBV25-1	CASRLAVGELFF	TGTGCCAGCAGACTGGCGGTCGGGGAGCTGTTTTTT
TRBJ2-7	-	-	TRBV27	CASSLRGGNSYEQYF	TGTGCCAGCAGTTTAAGGGGGGGCAATAGTTACGAGCAGTACTTC
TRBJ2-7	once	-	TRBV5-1	CASSWPGHNLYEQYF	TGCGCCAGCAGCTGGCCGGGACACAACCTCTACGAGCAGTACTTC
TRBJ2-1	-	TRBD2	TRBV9	CASSVGSGGAYEQFF	TGTGCCAGCAGCGTAGGTAGCGGGGGGGCCTATGAGCAGTTCTTC
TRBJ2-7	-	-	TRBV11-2	CASSLGSSYEQYF	TGTGCCAGCAGCTTGGGGAGCTCCTACGAGCAGTACTTC
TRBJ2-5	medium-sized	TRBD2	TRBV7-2	CASSRLAGGVETQYF	TGTGCCAGCAGCCGTCTGGCGGGGGGGGTGGAGACCCAGTACTTC
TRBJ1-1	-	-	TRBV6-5	CASSYSRKGFSEAFF	TGTGCCAGCAGTTACTCCAGAAAAGGGTTCTCTGAAGCTTTCTTT
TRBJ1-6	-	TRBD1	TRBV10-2	CASSHGTGMNSPLHF	TGCGCCAGCAGTCACGGGACAGGGATGAATTCACCCCTCCACTTT
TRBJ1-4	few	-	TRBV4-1	CASSQEPAGGEKLFF	TGCGCCAGCAGCCAAGAACCCGCGGGGGGAGAAAAACTGTTTTTT
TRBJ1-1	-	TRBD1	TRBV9	CASSVYPTPIRTGENTEAFF	TGTGCCAGCAGCGTATACCCAACCCCAATCCGGACAGGAGAGAACACTGAAGCTTTCTTT
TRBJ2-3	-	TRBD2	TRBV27	CASSPPGLGLSPGTF	TGTGCCAGCAGTCCTCCGGGACTAGGGCTATCCCCGGGGACTTTT
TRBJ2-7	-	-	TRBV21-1	CASSSRGGGQGADEQYF	TGTGCCAGCAGCTCCCGAGGGGGTGGACAGGGGGCCGACGAGCAGTACTTC
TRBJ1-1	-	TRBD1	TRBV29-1	CSVSTGGEGTEAFF	TGCAGCGTTTCGACAGGGGGCGAGGGGACTGAAGCTTTCTTT
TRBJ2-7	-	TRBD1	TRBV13	CASSVTGTGSYEQYF	TGTGCCAGCAGCGTAACCGGGACAGGCTCCTACGAGCAGTACTTC
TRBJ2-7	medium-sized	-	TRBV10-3	CAIRDNYEQYF	TGTGCCATCAGGGACAACTACGAGCAGTACTTC
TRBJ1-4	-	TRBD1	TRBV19	CASSIRGTGVSTNEKLFF	TGTGCCAGTAGTATCCGCGGGACAGGGGTATCAACTAATGAAAAACTGTTTTTT
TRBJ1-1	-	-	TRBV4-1	CASSQGGLEAFF	TGCGCCAGCAGCCAGGGCGGCCTTGAAGCTTTCTTT
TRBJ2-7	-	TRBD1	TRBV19	CASSGGTGAYEQYF	TGTGCCAGTAGTGGAGGGACAGGGGCGTACGAGCAGTACTTC
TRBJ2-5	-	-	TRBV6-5	CASTLGPEETQYF	TGTGCCAGCACCCTAGGGCCGGAAGAGACCCAGTACTTC
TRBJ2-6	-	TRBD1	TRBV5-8	CASSPAGWTGVVGANVLTF	TGTGCCAGCAGCCCCGCGGGATGGACAGGGGTAGTTGGGGCCAACGTCCTGACTTTC
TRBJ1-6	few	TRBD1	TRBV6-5	CASSYGTGIVPLHF	TGTGCCAGCAGTTACGGGACAGGGATCGTACCCCTCCACTTT
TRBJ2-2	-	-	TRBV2	CASSVSGELFF	TGTGCCAGCAGTGTTTCCGGGGAGCTGTTTTTT
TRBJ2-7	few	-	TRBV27	CASSRGDATYEQYF	TGTGCCAGCAGTAGGGGGGACGCTACCTACGAGCAGTACTTC
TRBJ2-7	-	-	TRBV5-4	CASSFAGASMYEQYF	TGTGCCAGCAGCTTTGCGGGGGCAAGTATGTACGAGCAGTACTTC
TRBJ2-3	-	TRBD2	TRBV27	CASSSPNLAGGPGDTQYF	TGTGCCAGCAGTTCTCCGAACTTAGCGGGGGGCCCGGGAGATACGCAGTATTTT
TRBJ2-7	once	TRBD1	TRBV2	CASSWTGSSYEQYF	TGTGCCAGCAGCTGGACAGGGTCCTCCTACGAGCAGTACTTC
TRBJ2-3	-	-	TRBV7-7	CASSLSAPDTQYF	TGTGCCAGCAGCTTATCAGCGCCAGATACGCAGTATTTT
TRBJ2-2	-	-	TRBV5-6	CASTLDTGELFF	TGTGCCAGCACCCTGGACACCGGGGAGCTGTTTTTT
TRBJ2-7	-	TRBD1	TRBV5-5	CASSLEGQGLANYEQYF	TGTGCCAGCAGCTTGGAGGGACAGGGTTTGGCGAACTACGAGCAGTACTTC
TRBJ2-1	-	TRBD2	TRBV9	CASSVEASGGPGSNEQFF	TGTGCCAGCAGCGTAGAGGCTAGCGGGGGGCCGGGGAGCAATGAGCAGTTCTTC
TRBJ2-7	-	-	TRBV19	CASSDQGVYEQYF	TGTGCCAGTTCGGATCAAGGGGTCTACGAGCAGTACTTC
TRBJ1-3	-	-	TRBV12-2	CASRPSGNTIYF	TGTGCAAGTCGCCCCAGTGGAAACACCATATATTTT
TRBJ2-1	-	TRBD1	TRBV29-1	CSVPRTGSTEQFF	TGCAGCGTCCCCCGGACAGGGAGTACGGAGCAGTTCTTC
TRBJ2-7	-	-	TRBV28	CASRNYYEQYF	TGTGCCAGCAGGAACTATTACGAGCAGTACTTC
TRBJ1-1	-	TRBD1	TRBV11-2	CASSQYGQGMNTEAFF	TGTGCCAGCAGCCAATATGGACAGGGGATGAACACTGAAGCTTTCTTT
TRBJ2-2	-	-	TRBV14	CASSPPVTGELFF	TGTGCCAGCAGCCCCCCAGTCACCGGGGAGCTGTTTTTT
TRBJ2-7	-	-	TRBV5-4	CASSLWGVSYEQYF	TGTGCCAGCAGCTTGTGGGGGGTCTCCTACGAGCAGTACTTC
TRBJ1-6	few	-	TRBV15	CATSRGPGHNSPLHF	TGTGCCACCAGCAGAGGGCCAGGGCATAATTCACCCCTCCACTTT
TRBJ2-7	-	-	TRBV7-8	CASSPLGGRAKGSIEQYF	TGTGCCAGCAGCCCCCTGGGGGGCAGGGCCAAAGGGTCGATCGAGCAGTACTTC
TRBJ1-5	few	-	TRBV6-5	CASSYGLNQPQHF	TGTGCCAGCAGTTACGGACTCAATCAGCCCCAGCATTTT
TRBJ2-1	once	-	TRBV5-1	CASSPRPVASSYNEQFF	TGCGCCAGCAGCCCCCGTCCGGTAGCGAGCTCCTACAATGAGCAGTTCTTC
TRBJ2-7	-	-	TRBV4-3	CASSPTLGVASYEQYF	TGCGCCAGCAGCCCTACACTAGGTGTGGCCTCCTACGAGCAGTACTTC